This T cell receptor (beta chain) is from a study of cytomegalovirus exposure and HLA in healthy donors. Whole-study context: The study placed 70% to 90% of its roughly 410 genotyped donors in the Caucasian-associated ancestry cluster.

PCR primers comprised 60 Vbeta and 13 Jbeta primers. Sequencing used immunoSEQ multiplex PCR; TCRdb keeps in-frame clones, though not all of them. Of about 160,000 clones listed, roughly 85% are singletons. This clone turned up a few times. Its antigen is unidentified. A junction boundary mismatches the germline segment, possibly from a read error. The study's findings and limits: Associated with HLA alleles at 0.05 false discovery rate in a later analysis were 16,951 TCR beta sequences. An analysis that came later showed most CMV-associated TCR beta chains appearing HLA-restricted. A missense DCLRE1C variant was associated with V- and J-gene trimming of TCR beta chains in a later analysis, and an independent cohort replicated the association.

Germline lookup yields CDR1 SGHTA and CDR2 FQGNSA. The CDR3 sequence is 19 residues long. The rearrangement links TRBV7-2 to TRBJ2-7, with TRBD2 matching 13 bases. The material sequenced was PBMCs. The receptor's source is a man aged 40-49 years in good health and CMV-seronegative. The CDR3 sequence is CASSLASLAGGPMVAEQYF. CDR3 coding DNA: TGTGCCAGCAGCCTAGCGTCACTAGCGGGAGGGCCCATGGTTGCGGAGCAGTACTTC.